The clone carrying this TCR beta chain was found a few times. What it binds is unknown. This entry is derived from a study of T cells in Graves' hyperthyroidism and ophthalmopathy. TCR beta CDR3 region amplification was performed from RNA transcripts. HTBI primers were employed in a first-round RT-PCR of the TCR CDR3. MiXCR, run by TCRdb on the multiplex PCR reads, gives a single entry per CDR3 protein. Altogether approximately 300,000 distinct CDR3 sequences are present, 15% to 20% being singletons, with the ten largest covering around 58%. Findings of the study overall: The model's output predicted ophthalmopathy at a median of roughly seven months prior to onset. Peripheral blood also featured most of the thyroid clonotypes expanded above 0.001.

The sequenced material came from blood. The TCR originated in a woman aged 55-69 years with Graves' ophthalmopathy.

CDR3 protein: CASSFTGINQPQHF. The CDR3 coding sequence is TGCGCCAGCAGTTTTACAGGGATAAATCAGCCCCAGCATTTT. The genes are TRBV5-1 and TRBJ1-5, with D possibly being TRBD1 (6 bases). This CDR3 has 14 residues. Trimming took off 5 bases at V and 4 bases at J, with 13 bases between the two ends. CDR1 is SGHRS and CDR2 is YFSETQ in the germline V gene.